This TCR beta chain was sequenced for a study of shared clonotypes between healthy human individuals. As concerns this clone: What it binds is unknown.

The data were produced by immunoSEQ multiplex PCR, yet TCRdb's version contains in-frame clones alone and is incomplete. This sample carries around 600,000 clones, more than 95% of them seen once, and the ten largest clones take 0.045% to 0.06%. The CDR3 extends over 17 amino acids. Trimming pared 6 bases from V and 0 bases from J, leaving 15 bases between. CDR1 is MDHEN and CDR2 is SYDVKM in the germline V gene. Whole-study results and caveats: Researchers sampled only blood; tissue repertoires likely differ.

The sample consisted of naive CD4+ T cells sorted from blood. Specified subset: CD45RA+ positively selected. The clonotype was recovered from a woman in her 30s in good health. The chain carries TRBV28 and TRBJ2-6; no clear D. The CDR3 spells CASSPHLGNSGANVLTF. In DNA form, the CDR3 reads TGTGCCAGCAGCCCCCACTTGGGGAACTCTGGGGCCAACGTCCTGACTTTC.